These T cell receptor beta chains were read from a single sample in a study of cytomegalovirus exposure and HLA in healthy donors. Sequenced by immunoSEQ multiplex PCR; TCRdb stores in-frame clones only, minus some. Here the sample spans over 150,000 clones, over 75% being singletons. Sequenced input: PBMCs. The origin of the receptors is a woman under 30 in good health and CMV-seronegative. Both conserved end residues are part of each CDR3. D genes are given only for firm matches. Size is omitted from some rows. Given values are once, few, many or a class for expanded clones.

TGTGCCTGGAGCCCGAGGGGGGGGAACACTGAAGCTTTCTTT,CAWSPRGGNTEAFF,TRBJ1-1,.,TRBV30,.
TGTGCCAGCAGCTTGGGCCGGGCGGGAGCGACTGAAGCTTTCTTT,CASSLGRAGATEAFF,TRBJ1-1,.,TRBV5-4,few
TGCGCCAGCAGTGAGAGGGAGGGTGGGGAGACCCAGTACTTC,CASSEREGGETQYF,TRBJ2-5,TRBD2,TRBV10-2,.
TGTGCCAGCAGCTTGGGCGTTTCCAACACAGATACGCAGTATTTT,CASSLGVSNTDTQYF,TRBJ2-3,.,TRBV5-4,.
TGTGCCAGCAGTGATAACAGATTTAAAGCTTTCTTT,CASSDNRFKAFF,TRBJ1-1,.,TRBV6-4,.
TGTGCCAGCAGCTTGACAGGCACCTACGAGCAGTACTTC,CASSLTGTYEQYF,TRBJ2-7,.,TRBV5-8,.
TGTGCCAGTAGTACACAGGGGGCAGACTACGAGCAGTACTTC,CASSTQGADYEQYF,TRBJ2-7,TRBD1,TRBV19,few
TGCAGCGTTGAAGATTGGGGACTAGACAATGAGCAGTTCTTC,CSVEDWGLDNEQFF,TRBJ2-1,TRBD2,TRBV29-1,.
TGCGCCAGCAGCCTTAGACAGGGGACCCTTTACCCTGGAAACACCATATATTTT,CASSLRQGTLYPGNTIYF,TRBJ1-3,TRBD1,TRBV4-1,.
TGTGCCAGCAGTTTGTCTTTTTCCTACGAGCAGTACTTC,CASSLSFSYEQYF,TRBJ2-7,.,TRBV27,.
TGTGCCACGAGACCGGACAGGGGGGCTCAGCCCCAGCATTTT,CATRPDRGAQPQHF,TRBJ1-5,TRBD1,TRBV6-6,.
TGTGCCAGCAGCAAGGGGTCAGGGCGTCCTCGCAATGAGCAGTTCTTC,CASSKGSGRPRNEQFF,TRBJ2-1,.,TRBV21-1,.
TGCGCCAGCAGCCACGGGACATCCAGCTCCTACGAGCAGTACTTC,CASSHGTSSSYEQYF,TRBJ2-7,.,TRBV4-1,.
TGCGCCAGCAGCTTGACCTACTCCTCTGGTGAGCAGTTCTTC,CASSLTYSSGEQFF,TRBJ2-1,.,TRBV5-1,.
TGTGCCAGCAGCTTGGCTTACGAGCAGTACTTC,CASSLAYEQYF,TRBJ2-7,.,TRBV5-8,.
TGTGCCAGCAGCCTAGTAGCGGGGGGGCCCGGGAATGAGCAGTTCTTC,CASSLVAGGPGNEQFF,TRBJ2-1,TRBD2,TRBV5-4,.
TGTGCCAGCAGTCCTAACGGGGGGTCCGGAAATACGCAGTATTTT,CASSPNGGSGNTQYF,TRBJ2-3,TRBD2,TRBV6-4,.
TGTGCCAGCAGCTTCGACCAGGGTCGTAATGAAAAACTGTTTTTT,CASSFDQGRNEKLFF,TRBJ1-4,.,TRBV7-9,.
TGTGCCACCAGCCCTAAGGGGCTGAGCTCCTATAATTCACCCCTCCACTTT,CATSPKGLSSYNSPLHF,TRBJ1-6,.,TRBV15,.
TGTGCCAGCAGTTTCGGGACAGGGGCCTACAATGAGCAGTTCTTC,CASSFGTGAYNEQFF,TRBJ2-1,TRBD1,TRBV6-5,once
TGTGCCAGCAGTTACAGGGGGAATAATGAAAAACTGTTTTTT,CASSYRGNNEKLFF,TRBJ1-4,.,TRBV6-5,.
TGTGCCAGCAGCCGAGACAGGGCCTTCTATGGCTACACCTTC,CASSRDRAFYGYTF,TRBJ1-2,TRBD1,TRBV5-6,.
TGTGCCAGCTCACCACCGGAGCTGACAGGGTACACCTTC,CASSPPELTGYTF,TRBJ1-2,TRBD1,TRBV18,.
TGTGCCAGCAGCCCCAGGGTCGGTGAAAAACTGTTTTTT,CASSPRVGEKLFF,TRBJ1-4,.,TRBV7-6,.
TGTGCCAGCAGCGTAGGCCCAGGCCCGCCCTACGAGCAGTACTTC,CASSVGPGPPYEQYF,TRBJ2-7,.,TRBV9,.
TGTGCCACCAAGAGTATAGACACAGATACGCAGTATTTT,CATKSIDTDTQYF,TRBJ2-3,.,TRBV15,.
TGTGCCAGCACAAAACCACCGGGACTGGCCGGGGAGCTGTTTTTT,CASTKPPGLAGELFF,TRBJ2-2,.,TRBV7-9,.
TGTGCCAGCAGCCTCGTGGGACAGGGGATGGAGGAGACCCAGTACTTC,CASSLVGQGMEETQYF,TRBJ2-5,TRBD1,TRBV4-2,.
TGTGCCATCAGGCTGGAGGGAAGTAGCACTGAAGCTTTCTTT,CAIRLEGSSTEAFF,TRBJ1-1,.,TRBV10-3,.
TGTGCCAGCAGTGAGGCGGCCTATGGCTACACCTTC,CASSEAAYGYTF,TRBJ1-2,.,TRBV25-1,.
TGCGCCAGCAGCCAAGAGGGACGACAGGGGGTGAATGAAAAACTGTTTTTT,CASSQEGRQGVNEKLFF,TRBJ1-4,TRBD1,TRBV4-1,.
TGTGCCAGCAGCTTGAGTAGAGGCGCCGTGGGTGAGCAGTACTTC,CASSLSRGAVGEQYF,TRBJ2-7,.,TRBV5-4,medium-sized
TGTGCCAGTAGCTGGGACAGGGGGTTTTCAGGCTACACCTTC,CASSWDRGFSGYTF,TRBJ1-2,TRBD1,TRBV19,.
TGCGCCAGCAGCTTGGGAACGACGTTAAACAGGGGAGGCTACACCTTC,CASSLGTTLNRGGYTF,TRBJ1-2,TRBD1,TRBV5-1,.
TGTGCCAGCAGCCTAGCCGAGGGGGGGTTCTATGGCTACACCTTC,CASSLAEGGFYGYTF,TRBJ1-2,.,TRBV7-9,few
TGTGCCAGCAGCTTAGTGGGGCCTGGGGCCAACGTCCTGACTTTC,CASSLVGPGANVLTF,TRBJ2-6,.,TRBV11-2,.
TGTGCCAGCAGCTTATCCCCCCAGTTTGTTGATGACTATGGCTACACCTTC,CASSLSPQFVDDYGYTF,TRBJ1-2,.,TRBV7-2,few
TGTGCCAGTAGCCAATCGGGGGGGGCCAACGTCCTGACTTTC,CASSQSGGANVLTF,TRBJ2-6,.,TRBV19,.
TGCGCCAGCAGCTTGGCGACAGGGGATGTAGCTTTCTTT,CASSLATGDVAFF,TRBJ1-1,TRBD1,TRBV5-1,few
TGCGCCAGCAGCCAAGAGGGGGCGCCTTCACCCCTCCACTTT,CASSQEGAPSPLHF,TRBJ1-6,.,TRBV4-1,.
TGTGCCAGCAGTGAACCGGTGAGCACAGATACGCAGTATTTT,CASSEPVSTDTQYF,TRBJ2-3,.,TRBV6-1,.
TGTGCCAGCAGTGTAAACAGGGTCTACGAGCAGTACTTC,CASSVNRVYEQYF,TRBJ2-7,.,TRBV2,.
TGTGCCAGCAGCTTGCAGGGATCTGGGGCCAACGTCCTGACTTTC,CASSLQGSGANVLTF,TRBJ2-6,.,TRBV5-5,.
TGCGCCAGCAGCCGCGAGCCGGGGGGAGAAGCTTTCTTT,CASSREPGGEAFF,TRBJ1-1,.,TRBV5-1,.
TGTGCCAGCAGCCCAGGGACTAGCTACAATGAGCAGTTCTTC,CASSPGTSYNEQFF,TRBJ2-1,TRBD2,TRBV9,.
TGTGCCAGCTCACCACTGGGCATCGGCCAGGGAGAAGCTTTCTTT,CASSPLGIGQGEAFF,TRBJ1-1,.,TRBV18,.
TGCGCCAGCAGCCCCGGTCGGGGGACTAATGAAAAACTGTTTTTT,CASSPGRGTNEKLFF,TRBJ1-4,.,TRBV5-1,few
TGTGCCAGCAGCGGAGAAATACAGCCTGAAGCTTTCTTT,CASSGEIQPEAFF,TRBJ1-1,.,TRBV9,few
TGTGCCAGCAGCTTAGTTTTCCGGACTAGCGGGAATCAAGAGACCCAGTACTTC,CASSLVFRTSGNQETQYF,TRBJ2-5,TRBD2,TRBV7-8,.
TGTGCCAGCAGGGAGCAGGGGAGAGGGACTGAAGCTTTCTTT,CASREQGRGTEAFF,TRBJ1-1,.,TRBV6-5,.
TGTGCCAGCAGCCGACTTCGGACTAGGGACTACGAGCAGTACTTC,CASSRLRTRDYEQYF,TRBJ2-7,TRBD2,TRBV6-5,.
TGTGCCAGCAGCTTAGATCCCCACGGTTCCAATGAGCAGTTCTTC,CASSLDPHGSNEQFF,TRBJ2-1,.,TRBV11-2,.
TGTGCCAGCAGGGAGGGGCCAGTCAGCAATCAGCCCCAGCATTTT,CASREGPVSNQPQHF,TRBJ1-5,.,TRBV2,few